These T cell receptor beta chains were read from a single sample in a study of blood T cell repertoires in COVID-19. Sequencing was performed with immunoSEQ multiplex PCR; in TCRdb, only in-frame clones are kept and a portion is missing. The table has hundreds of thousands of clones, around 87% seen once; the top ten hold around 7.8%. The source material was peripheral blood. The receptors derive from a woman aged 45-65 years who had recovered from COVID-19. Both conserved end residues are part of each CDR3. D genes are given only for firm matches. Not all rows give a size; the values are once, few, many and, for expanded clones, a class.

v_gene	j_gene	d_gene	abundance	CDR3nt	CDR3aa
TRBV15	TRBJ1-1	-	-	TGTGCCACCAGCAGGGGCGGCGGGCAATGGACTGAAGCTTTCTTT	CATSRGGGQWTEAFF
TRBV28	TRBJ1-2	-	-	TGTGCCAGCAGCCTCGGACGGGGGGATTATGGCTACACCTTC	CASSLGRGDYGYTF
TRBV5-4	TRBJ2-7	-	-	TGTGCCAGCAGCTCGGGGACTGCGTACGAGCAGTACTTC	CASSSGTAYEQYF
TRBV9	TRBJ2-5	-	few	TGTGCCAGCAGCGGACAAGGGGTCATAAGTGCAAGAGAGACCCAGTACTTC	CASSGQGVISARETQYF
TRBV3-1/TRBV3-2	TRBJ1-2	-	-	TGTGCCAGCAGCACGACCCGGGAGGGCTATGGCTACACCTTC	CASSTTREGYGYTF
TRBV6-5	TRBJ1-2	TRBD1	-	TGTGCCAGCAGGTACAGGGGACTTCTTGACTATGGCTACACCTTC	CASRYRGLLDYGYTF
TRBV5-1	TRBJ1-2	-	-	TGCGCCAGCAGCTTGTGGAGGGCAGAAGGCTACACCTTC	CASSLWRAEGYTF
TRBV5-6	TRBJ2-5	TRBD2	once	TGTGCCAGCAAGCGGGGGGGCCGGGAGACCCAGTACTTC	CASKRGGRETQYF
TRBV19	TRBJ2-7	TRBD1	-	TGTGCCAGTAGTATAAGCGCGACAGGGGGAGGGATGCAGTACTTC	CASSISATGGGMQYF
TRBV9	TRBJ2-1	-	-	TGTGCCAGCAGCGTGGGACACCTATTGGCTGAGCAGTTCTTC	CASSVGHLLAEQFF
TRBV4-3	TRBJ2-6	-	few	TGCGCCAGCAGCCAAGATACGAGGGTCTCCCAATTCTCTGGGGCCAACGTCCTGACTTTC	CASSQDTRVSQFSGANVLTF
TRBV19	TRBJ2-2	-	few	TGTGCCAGTATGGTTGGACGGGGGAACACCGGGGAGCTGTTTTTT	CASMVGRGNTGELFF
TRBV7-8	TRBJ1-4	-	-	TGTGCCAGCAGCCACCAGTATGAAAAACTGTTTTTT	CASSHQYEKLFF
TRBV9	TRBJ1-5	-	-	TGTGCCAGCAGCGTAGATGGACAGTTTAATCAGCCCCAGCATTTT	CASSVDGQFNQPQHF
TRBV5-1	TRBJ2-1	TRBD2	-	TGCGCCAGCAGCTTGGTAAGCGGGGGTGAGCAGTTCTTC	CASSLVSGGEQFF
TRBV5-4	TRBJ1-6	TRBD1	once	TGTGCCAGCAGCGAACCTCGGACAGGGAAGGACTCACCCCTCCACTTT	CASSEPRTGKDSPLHF
TRBV12-3/TRBV12-4	TRBJ1-5	TRBD1	-	TGTGCCAGCAGCCAGGGACAGATGCCGCCCCAGCATTTT	CASSQGQMPPQHF
TRBV28	TRBJ2-7	-	-	TGTGCCAGCAGTAATCAGGCCGGAAAGTTCGAGCAGTACTTC	CASSNQAGKFEQYF